Sequencing of this TCR beta chain was carried out in a study of shared clonotypes between healthy human individuals. Study-level findings and limits: Sorted-subset sequencing, rarefaction showed, was incomplete despite large depth. The sole specimen, blood, was sampled, and tissue repertoires likely differ. Clonotype sharing across donors was expected to vary with sequencing depth.

The CDR3 runs to 16 residues. Between the trimmed V and J ends, which lost 6 bases and 5 bases, there was a span of 19 bases. Germline V gives CDR1 MGHDK, CDR2 SYGVNS. Of note for this clone: Its matching antigen is unknown.

TCRdb's table, derived via immunoSEQ multiplex PCR, lists solely in-frame clones and lacks some. The sample includes about 1,500,000 clones, 95% to 97% seen only once; the top ten take more than 0.9%. The clonotype was recovered from a man aged 25-45 years in good health. Source material: naive CD4+ T cells sorted from blood. This sample's subset: CD45RA+ positively selected. V is TRBV25-1 and J is TRBJ1-4, with D perhaps matching TRBD1 (6 bases). The CDR3 loop is CASSPTTGFSNEKLFF. The CDR3 DNA reads TGTGCCAGCAGCCCGACTACAGGGTTTTCGAATGAAAAACTGTTTTTT.